This passage covers 28 T cell receptor beta chains from one sample sequenced in a study of T cells after yellow fever vaccination. TCRdb redid the calling of the 5' RACE reads with MiXCR, one entry per CDR3 protein. The repertoire holds some 390,000 distinct CDR3 sequences, with around 19% as singletons. Source: PBMCs, taken before the yellow fever booster vaccination. The receptors stem from a young man who received the YFV17D yellow fever vaccine.

This sequence joins TRBV15 and TRBJ2-2; D unclear. Germline V gene sequence: CDR1 LNHNV, CDR2 YYDKDF (reference sequence). This CDR3 spans 14 amino acids. Trimming pared 1 base from V and 3 bases from J, leaving 6 bases between. The CDR3: CATSRGTDTGELFF. The DNA of the CDR3 is TGTGCCACCAGCAGAGGGACCGACACCGGGGAGCTGTTTTTT.

The chain employs TRBV12-3 or TRBV12-4 and TRBJ1-1, with D maybe TRBD1 (5 bases). V was shortened by 3 bases and J by 0 bases, with 11 bases between the two germline ends. This CDR3 comprises 15 residues. The CDR3 spells CASSFAGTMNTEAFF. CDR3 coding DNA: TGTGCCAGCAGTTTTGCGGGGACGATGAACACTGAAGCTTTCTTT.

This clonotype has just a few counts. The CDR3: CASSDLANEQFF. The DNA for the CDR3 is TGTGCCAGCAGCGATCTAGCAAATGAGCAGTTCTTC. This chain uses TRBV7-9 with TRBJ2-1; D is possibly TRBD2 (5 bases). Germline values: CDR1 SEHNR, CDR2 FQNEAQ (reference sequence). Trimming pared 5 bases from V and 7 bases from J, leaving 9 bases between. CDR3 length equals 12 residues.

This clonotype showed up just a few times. The chain links TRBV21-1 to TRBJ2-7; TRBD1, the D gene given by the table, was not confirmed from the DNA. TRBV21-1 is an annotated pseudogene. The CDR3 spans 17 residues. This CDR3 is CASSIETPVVGASEQYV. CDR3 sequence (DNA): TGTGCCAGCAGCATCGAAACCCCGGTCGTCGGAGCCAGCGAGCAGTACGTC.

This clonotype was observed a few times. The chain employs TRBV20-1 and TRBJ1-5; no clear D. Germline V CDR1 and CDR2: DFQATT, SNEGSKA (reference sequence). CDR3 length: 12 amino acids. Trimming took off 1 base at V and 6 bases at J, with 7 bases between the two ends. The CDR3 reads CSARVPGQPQHF. CDR3 sequence (DNA): TGCAGTGCTAGAGTCCCGGGTCAGCCCCAGCATTTT.

As DNA, the CDR3 is TGCGCCAGCAGCCAAGGACAGGCATCCTACGAGCAGTACTTC. Its translation is CASSQGQASYEQYF. The gene calls are TRBV4-3 and TRBJ2-7, with a possible D match to TRBD1 (6 bases). The CDR3 has 14 residues. CDR1 is LGHNA and CDR2 is YSLEER in the germline V gene. Trimming removed 1 base at V and 1 base at J, with 8 bases between.

The rearrangement links TRBV4-1 to TRBJ1-1, with 10 bases fitting TRBD1. Trimming took 4 bases from V and 11 from J; bases not matched to a gene: 16. Germline CDR1 is MGHRA and CDR2 is YSYEKL. The CDR3 has 16 amino acids. The CDR3 region is CASSPTYSRDRGFAFF. The CDR3 DNA is TGCGCCAGCAGCCCAACGTACTCCCGGGACAGGGGATTCGCTTTCTTT.

This clonotype was observed at least ten times. J is TRBJ1-1 and V is TRBV4-1; D gene unclear. Per the germline V gene, CDR1 is MGHRA and CDR2 is YSYEKL. The CDR3 sequence is 13 residues long. V was cut by 0 bases and J by 5 bases, with 7 bases left in between. The CDR3 loop reads CASSQDRRTEAFF. CDR3 DNA sequence: TGCGCCAGCAGCCAAGATCGGCGGACTGAAGCTTTCTTT.

This clonotype appeared a few times. The V gene is TRBV6-6, the J gene TRBJ2-2; D gene unclear. The CDR3 is made up of 13 amino acids. Trimming left V 5 bases short and J 7 bases short, with 11 bases between. Germline lookup yields CDR1 MNHNY and CDR2 SVGAGI (reference sequence). The CDR3 nucleotides read TGTGCCAGCAGTCAGTTCGTGAACGGGGAGCTGTTTTTT. This sequence encodes CASSQFVNGELFF.

The V call is TRBV12-3 or TRBV12-4, the J call TRBJ1-1, with 8 bases lining up with TRBD1. The CDR3 is 16 residues long. V lost 7 bases, J lost 2 bases, and 12 bases stayed unmatched. The CDR3 DNA is TGTGCCAGCATCATGATTCCCGGGACAGGTAACACTGAAGCTTTCTTT. Protein sequence: CASIMIPGTGNTEAFF.

The chain recombines TRBV12-3 or TRBV12-4 with TRBJ1-4, with D hard to call. The CDR3 contains 15 residues. The V and J ends lost 2 bases and 4 bases respectively, with 11 bases between them. The CDR3 region has the DNA TGTGCCAGCAGTTTAAATTCCGGGAGTAATGAAAAACTGTTTTTT. Its translation is CASSLNSGSNEKLFF.

The J gene is TRBJ1-3, the V gene TRBV6-6; no clear D gene. Trimming took off 2 bases at V and 3 bases at J, with 11 bases between the two ends. The CDR3 totals 15 residues. Germline assignment: CDR1 MNHNY and CDR2 SVGAGI (reference sequence). CDR3: CASSYRGTFGNTIYF. Written as DNA, the CDR3 is TGTGCCAGCAGTTACCGGGGAACCTTTGGAAACACCATATATTTT.

The J gene is TRBJ1-1, the V gene TRBV5-1, with TRBD1 matching over 7 bases. The trim removed 2 bases at V and 6 bases at J, leaving 4 bases unmatched. This CDR3 contains 13 residues. Germline-derived CDR1 and CDR2 are SGHRS and YFSETQ. The CDR3 bases are TGCGCCAGCAGCTTCGACAGGGTCTCTGAAGCTTTCTTT. Its translation: CASSFDRVSEAFF. The full variable domain, completed using reference TRBV5-1 and TRBJ1-1, is KAGVTQTPRYLIKTRGQQVTLSCSPISGHRSVSWYQQTPGQGLQFLFEYFSETQRNKGNFPGRFSGRQFSNSRSEMNVSTLELGDSALYLCASSFDRVSEAFFGQGTRLTVV.

Of note for this clonotype: Its ends do not fully match the called genes, so a read error is possible. The gene calls are TRBV7-2 and TRBJ2-5, with 8 bases fitting TRBD2. CDR1 and CDR2 from the germline V gene are SGHTA and FQGNSA. The CDR3 has 14 amino acids. The CDR3 region is CASSYSGAGETQYF. CDR3 in DNA: TGTGCCAGTAGCTATAGCGGGGCAGGAGAGACCCAGTACTTC.

This clonotype was counted between two and nine times. The chain has TRBV28 and TRBJ1-1; D remains unclear. V lost 3 bases and J 6 bases, leaving 8 bases between the germline ends. In germline, CDR1 is MDHEN, CDR2 SYDVKM. CDR3 length: 12 residues. CDR3 DNA: TGTGCCAGCAGTTTGAGGTTGTCTGAAGCTTTCTTT. Translated, it gives CASSLRLSEAFF.

This clonotype has only a few counts. This rearrangement joins TRBV7-2 to TRBJ2-1, with D perhaps assigned TRBD1 or TRBD2 (5 bases each). From germline, CDR1 is SGHTA and CDR2 FQGNSA. V lost 0 bases, J lost 9 bases, and 12 bases lay in between. The CDR3 runs to 14 residues. This CDR3 reads CASSLAGGDLEQFF. The CDR3 nucleotides are TGTGCCAGCAGCTTAGCTGGTGGGGACCTTGAGCAGTTCTTC.

The chain recombines TRBV7-8 with TRBJ2-7; D is undetermined. Trimming cost V 3 bases and J 2 bases, with 11 bases left between them. Germline V lookup: CDR1 SGHVS, CDR2 FQNEAQ. CDR3 size: 14 residues. The CDR3: CASSFGWRTYEQYV. For the CDR3, the DNA is TGTGCCAGCAGCTTTGGGTGGAGAACCTACGAGCAGTACGTC.

This clonotype was detected a few times. The DNA for the CDR3 is TGTGCCAGCACCACTACACCCCGCGACACTGAAGCTTTCTTT. Amino acid sequence: CASTTTPRDTEAFF. The chain combines TRBV9 with TRBJ1-1; the D is unclear. V lost 6 bases to trimming and J lost 3 bases, with 15 bases between them. This CDR3 has 14 residues. CDR1 is SGDLS, CDR2 YYNGEE, per germline.

This clonotype showed up just a few times. This chain connects TRBV12-3 or TRBV12-4 to TRBJ2-1; 7 bases are a match to TRBD2. The junction had 17 bases not matched to a gene; V was cut back by 5 bases and J by 10 bases. The length of the CDR3 is 16 residues. The chain's CDR3 is CASSTRRGERWGEQFF. In DNA, the CDR3 is TGTGCCAGCAGTACCCGTCGGGGGGAGCGTTGGGGGGAGCAGTTCTTC.

The chain carries TRBV4-1 and TRBJ2-5; either TRBD1 or TRBD2 may supply D (5 bases each). In germline, CDR1 is MGHRA, CDR2 YSYEKL. Trimming stripped 0 bases from V and 7 bases from J, with 12 bases between. This CDR3 spans 14 amino acids. The CDR3, as DNA: TGCGCCAGCAGCCAAGAGGGGGACGGAAGGACCCAGTACTTC. Translation gives CASSQEGDGRTQYF.

This clonotype was recorded a few times. The V gene is TRBV3-1, the J gene TRBJ2-3, with D unclear. Between the trimmed V and J ends, which lost 0 bases and 1 base, there was a span of 14 bases. The germline V gene encodes CDR1 LGHDT and CDR2 YNNKEL (reference sequence). The CDR3 loop spans 17 amino acids. CDR3 in amino acids: CASSQDMLDVGTDTQYF. CDR3 bases: TGTGCCAGCAGCCAAGATATGCTCGACGTTGGCACAGATACGCAGTATTTT.

The rearrangement links TRBV4-1 to TRBJ2-3; 10 bases line up with TRBD1. The CDR3 is 16 amino acids. The V and J ends lost 8 bases and 1 base, in that order; junction bases with no gene match: 9. Germline V gene lookup returns CDR1 MGHRA and CDR2 YSYEKL. Here the CDR3 reads CASQHTGTGGTDTQYF. CDR3 bases: TGCGCCAGCCAACACACCGGGACAGGGGGCACAGATACGCAGTATTTT.

The CDR3 loop reads CASSLKGTVGIQYF. In DNA form, the CDR3 reads TGTGCCAGCAGCTTAAAGGGGACGGTCGGCATTCAGTACTTC. This chain joins TRBV7-2 and TRBJ2-4, with D perhaps TRBD1 or TRBD2 (5 bases each). V was pared by 2 bases and J by 9 bases, with 14 bases between. The CDR3 runs to 14 residues. Germline CDR1 and CDR2: SGHTA and FQGNSA.

The chain joins TRBV3-1 to TRBJ1-1; D gene ambiguous. V lost 0 bases, J lost 7 bases, and 6 bases lay in between. This CDR3 comprises 12 residues. Germline V lookup: CDR1 LGHDT, CDR2 YNNKEL (reference sequence). The CDR3 sequence is CASSQDTSEAFF. CDR3 DNA: TGTGCCAGCAGCCAAGATACCAGTGAAGCTTTCTTT.

The rearrangement links TRBV19 to TRBJ1-1, with D possibly being TRBD1 (6 bases). The CDR3 has 16 residues. In germline, CDR1 is LNHDA, CDR2 SQIVND (reference sequence). V dropped 6 bases and J dropped 0 bases, with 17 bases sitting between them. The CDR3 spells CASRARTGGLNTEAFF. The CDR3 nucleotides are TGTGCCAGTAGGGCCCGTACGGGGGGCCTGAACACTGAAGCTTTCTTT.

This clonotype was seen a few times. The chain recombines TRBV5-5 with TRBJ2-3; D gene ambiguous. The CDR3 has 14 amino acids. Germline CDR1 is SGHKS and CDR2 is YYEKEE (reference sequence). V was clipped by 5 bases and J by 2 bases, with 12 bases between them. CDR3 in amino acids: CASRPTPDTDTQYF. CDR3 bases: TGTGCCAGCAGACCCACTCCAGACACAGATACGCAGTATTTT.

This clonotype has just a few counts. The V and J genes are TRBV3-1 and TRBJ2-7, with D possibly TRBD1 on 6 matching bases. CDR1 and CDR2 from the germline V gene are LGHDT and YNNKEL (reference sequence). The CDR3 is 13 residues long. Trimming cost V 4 bases and J 2 bases, with 9 bases left between them. The CDR3 DNA is TGTGCCAGCAGCCGAGGGGGTCCCTACGAGCAGTACGTC. Its translation is CASSRGGPYEQYV.

A few counts support this clonotype. The chain's CDR3 is CSARPGTGPANYGYTF. The CDR3 DNA follows: TGCAGTGCCCGTCCCGGGACAGGCCCAGCTAACTATGGCTACACCTTC. The rearrangement joins TRBV20-1 to TRBJ1-2, with 8 bases that match TRBD1. V was clipped by 6 bases and J by 0 bases; unmatched bases: 12. The CDR3 is made up of 16 amino acids. Looked up from germline, CDR1 is DFQATT and CDR2 is SNEGSKA (reference sequence).